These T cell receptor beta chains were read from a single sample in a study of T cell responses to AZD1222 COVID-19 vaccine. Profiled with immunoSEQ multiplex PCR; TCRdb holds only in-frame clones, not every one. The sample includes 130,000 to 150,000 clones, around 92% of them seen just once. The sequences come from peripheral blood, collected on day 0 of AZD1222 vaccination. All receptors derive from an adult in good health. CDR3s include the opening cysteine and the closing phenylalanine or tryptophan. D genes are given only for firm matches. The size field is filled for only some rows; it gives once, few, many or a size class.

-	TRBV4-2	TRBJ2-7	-	TGTGCCAGCAGCCATTCCCCCCGGGACGAGCAGTACTTC	CASSHSPRDEQYF
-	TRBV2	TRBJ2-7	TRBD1	TGTGCCAGCAGACCCGGGACAGGGGACGTCTACGAGCAGTACTTC	CASRPGTGDVYEQYF
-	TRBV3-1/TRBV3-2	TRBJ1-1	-	TGTGCCAGCAGCCAAGCTGGGAACTCGGACACTGAAGCTTTCTTT	CASSQAGNSDTEAFF
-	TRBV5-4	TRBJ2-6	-	TGTGCCAGCAGCTCACAGGGCGAAGCCAACGTCCTGACTTTC	CASSSQGEANVLTF
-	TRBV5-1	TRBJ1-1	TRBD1	TGCGCCAGCAGCAGCGGGACAGGGGACATGAACACTGAAGCTTTCTTT	CASSSGTGDMNTEAFF
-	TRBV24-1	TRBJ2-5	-	TGTGCCACCAGTGACCGACTTTTGGACTGTCAACGGACCCAGTACTTC	CATSDRLLDCQRTQYF
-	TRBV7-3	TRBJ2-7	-	TGTGCCAGCAGCTTAAACTCCGAAGGAGAGCAGTACTTC	CASSLNSEGEQYF
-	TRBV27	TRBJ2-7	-	TGTGCCAGCAGCCCCCCGGGATACGAGCAGTACTTC	CASSPPGYEQYF
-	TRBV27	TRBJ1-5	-	TGTGCCAGCAGTTTAGGGGCTAGTAATCAGCCCCAGCATTTT	CASSLGASNQPQHF
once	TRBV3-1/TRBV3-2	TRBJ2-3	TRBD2	TGTGCCAGCAGCCAAGAAGGGGCCAGCGGGGACCTCACAGATACGCAGTATTTT	CASSQEGASGDLTDTQYF